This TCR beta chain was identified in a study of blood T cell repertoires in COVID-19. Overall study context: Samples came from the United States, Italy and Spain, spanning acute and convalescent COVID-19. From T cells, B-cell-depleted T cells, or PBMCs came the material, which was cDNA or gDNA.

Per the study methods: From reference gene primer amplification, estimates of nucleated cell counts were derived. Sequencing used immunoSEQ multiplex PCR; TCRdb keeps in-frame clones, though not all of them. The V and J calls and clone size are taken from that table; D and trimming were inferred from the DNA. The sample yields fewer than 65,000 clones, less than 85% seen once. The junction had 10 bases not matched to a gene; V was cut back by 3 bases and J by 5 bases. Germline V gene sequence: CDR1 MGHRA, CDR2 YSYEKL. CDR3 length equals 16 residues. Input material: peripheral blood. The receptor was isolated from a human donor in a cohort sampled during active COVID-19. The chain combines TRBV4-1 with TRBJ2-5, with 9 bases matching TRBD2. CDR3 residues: CASSQRGAGGPETQYF. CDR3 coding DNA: TGCGCCAGCAGCCAGAGAGGTGCGGGGGGGCCGGAGACCCAGTACTTC.